The rows below give T cell receptor beta chains drawn from one sample of a study of cytomegalovirus exposure and HLA in healthy donors. Data came from immunoSEQ multiplex PCR; TCRdb stores just in-frame clones and leaves some out. The sample has about 50,000 clones, 77% seen once. The sample was PBMCs. All receptors derive from a woman aged 35 to 49 in good health and CMV-seropositive. The CDR3 runs from the conserved cysteine through the conserved F or W. The order of the fields is CDR3 length, D gene, V gene, J gene, clone size, CDR3 DNA, CDR3 protein. A D gene is named only where the DNA matches it firmly. Size is stated for part of the rows, as once, few or many counts, or as a class when the clone is expanded.

length: 14; D: .; V: TRBV6-1; J: TRBJ1-1; size: .; DNA: TGTGCCAGCAGTGAACCGGGGAGAGTGACTGAAGCTTTCTTT; CDR3: CASSEPGRVTEAFF
length: 12; D: .; V: TRBV27; J: TRBJ2-5; size: once; DNA: TGTGCCAGCAGTTTACTCCAAGAGACCCAGTACTTC; CDR3: CASSLLQETQYF
length: 16; D: TRBD2; V: TRBV7-2; J: TRBJ2-2; size: .; DNA: TGTGCCAGCAGCCTCATGGATGCGGGGGGGATTGGGGAGCTGTTTTTT; CDR3: CASSLMDAGGIGELFF
length: 16; D: TRBD1; V: TRBV6-5; J: TRBJ2-7; size: few; DNA: TGTGCCAGCAGTTACTCGGCGACAGGGGCAAGGTACGAGCAGTACTTC; CDR3: CASSYSATGARYEQYF
length: 12; D: .; V: TRBV28; J: TRBJ2-7; size: .; DNA: TGTGCCAGCAGATCGTCCGTCTACGAGCAGTACTTC; CDR3: CASRSSVYEQYF
length: 13; D: TRBD1; V: TRBV7-7; J: TRBJ1-5; size: .; DNA: TGTGCCATCCGGACAGGCCCCAATCAGCCCCAGCATTTT; CDR3: CAIRTGPNQPQHF
length: 17; D: TRBD2; V: TRBV11-2; J: TRBJ2-3; size: .; DNA: TGTGCCAGCAGGTCCAGGGAGCGGGGGGGCGGGACAGATACGCAGTATTTT; CDR3: CASRSRERGGGTDTQYF
length: 15; D: TRBD1; V: TRBV9; J: TRBJ2-2; size: .; DNA: TGTGCCAGCAGCCCGTGGACAGGGATGGCGAGGGAGCTGTTTTTT; CDR3: CASSPWTGMARELFF
length: 15; D: .; V: TRBV7-9; J: TRBJ1-1; size: .; DNA: TGTGCCAGCAGCTCACTCGGACAGCTGAACACTGAAGCTTTCTTT; CDR3: CASSSLGQLNTEAFF
length: 11; D: .; V: TRBV11-2; J: TRBJ1-1; size: .; DNA: TGTGCCAGCACAGGGAACACTGAAGCTTTCTTT; CDR3: CASTGNTEAFF
length: 14; D: .; V: TRBV30; J: TRBJ1-5; size: .; DNA: TGTGCCTGGAGTTCGGGGGGTAGGGAACAGCCCCAGCATTTT; CDR3: CAWSSGGREQPQHF
length: 13; D: .; V: TRBV6-1; J: TRBJ1-5; size: .; DNA: TGTGCCAGCAGGGAACTGGGCGATCAGCCCCAGCATTTT; CDR3: CASRELGDQPQHF
length: 14; D: TRBD2; V: TRBV6-1; J: TRBJ2-2; size: .; DNA: TGTGCCAGCATTCGGGGGGGGCTTACCGGGGAGCTGTTTTTT; CDR3: CASIRGGLTGELFF
length: 12; D: .; V: TRBV5-1; J: TRBJ1-1; size: .; DNA: TGCGCCAGCAGCTTGGCTGGCGAGGGAGCTTTCTTT; CDR3: CASSLAGEGAFF
length: 14; D: .; V: TRBV6-5; J: TRBJ1-6; size: few; DNA: TGTGCCACTCAGAGGGTGGGTGTTAATTCACCCCTCCACTTT; CDR3: CATQRVGVNSPLHF
length: 13; D: TRBD1; V: TRBV7-3; J: TRBJ1-1; size: .; DNA: TGTGCCAGCAGGCAGGGGGGGAACACTGAAGCTTTCTTT; CDR3: CASRQGGNTEAFF
length: 14; D: TRBD1; V: TRBV6-5; J: TRBJ1-6; size: once; DNA: TGTGCCAGCAGTACCAGGACAGGGGAATCACCCCTCCACTTT; CDR3: CASSTRTGESPLHF
length: 16; D: TRBD2; V: TRBV5-1; J: TRBJ2-7; size: .; DNA: TGCGCCAGCAGCTCTGGGACTAGCGGGGGGGCCTACGAGCAGTACTTC; CDR3: CASSSGTSGGAYEQYF
length: 14; D: TRBD2; V: TRBV19; J: TRBJ2-7; size: once; DNA: TGTGCCAGTAGTAGAGCGGGGGGGCCCGACGAGCAGTACTTC; CDR3: CASSRAGGPDEQYF
length: 17; D: .; V: TRBV29-1; J: TRBJ2-7; size: .; DNA: TGCAGCGTTGGGCGTTTTTTAACAGGGCAACCTTCCTACGAGCAGTACTTC; CDR3: CSVGRFLTGQPSYEQYF
length: 14; D: TRBD2; V: TRBV5-4; J: TRBJ2-7; size: .; DNA: TGTGCCAGCAGCTTGTGGCTAGCGGAAGCGAAGCAGTACTTC; CDR3: CASSLWLAEAKQYF
length: 14; D: TRBD1; V: TRBV30; J: TRBJ2-7; size: .; DNA: TGTGCCTGGGACCGGACAGGGGAGTGGGGCGAGCAGTACTTC; CDR3: CAWDRTGEWGEQYF
length: 13; D: TRBD1; V: TRBV2; J: TRBJ2-7; size: .; DNA: TGTGCCAGCAGTGCCGGACAGGGGTTCGAGCAGTACTTC; CDR3: CASSAGQGFEQYF
length: 12; D: TRBD1; V: TRBV2; J: TRBJ1-2; size: .; DNA: TGTGCCAGCAGTGCGACAGGGGAAGGCTACACCTTC; CDR3: CASSATGEGYTF
length: 13; D: .; V: TRBV6-1; J: TRBJ2-2; size: .; DNA: TGTGCCAATGGGGCAGGGATAACCGGGGAGCTGTTTTTT; CDR3: CANGAGITGELFF
length: 13; D: .; V: TRBV5-6; J: TRBJ1-2; size: .; DNA: TGTGCCAGCAGCCCAGGGACTAACTATGGCTACACCTTC; CDR3: CASSPGTNYGYTF
length: 16; D: .; V: TRBV2; J: TRBJ1-5; size: .; DNA: TGTGCCAGCAGCCCCACGCGGAGGGACAGCAATCAGCCCCAGCATTTT; CDR3: CASSPTRRDSNQPQHF
length: 14; D: .; V: TRBV5-8; J: TRBJ1-1; size: .; DNA: TGTGCCAGCACCCTGGGCCGGCTGAACACTGAAGCTTTCTTT; CDR3: CASTLGRLNTEAFF
length: 14; D: .; V: TRBV6-1; J: TRBJ1-1; size: .; DNA: TGCGCCAGCAGTGAATATGCTGCGGGGATAGGGGCTTTCTTT; CDR3: CASSEYAAGIGAFF
length: 15; D: .; V: TRBV4-2; J: TRBJ2-7; size: few; DNA: TGTGCCAGCAGCCAAGACAGGGAAATCTTCTACGAGCAGTACTTC; CDR3: CASSQDREIFYEQYF
length: 16; D: TRBD2; V: TRBV10-3; J: TRBJ2-2; size: .; DNA: TGTGCCATCAGCGATAGCGGGGCCCCGGGAACCGGGGAGCTGTTTTTT; CDR3: CAISDSGAPGTGELFF
length: 14; D: TRBD2; V: TRBV5-1; J: TRBJ2-5; size: few; DNA: TGCGCCAGCAGCCCCGGGACTATGGGAGAGACCCAGTACTTC; CDR3: CASSPGTMGETQYF
length: 13; D: .; V: TRBV11-3; J: TRBJ2-5; size: .; DNA: TGTGCCAGCAGCTTGCGTTTTCGAGAGACCCAGTACTTC; CDR3: CASSLRFRETQYF
length: 14; D: .; V: TRBV9; J: TRBJ2-7; size: .; DNA: TGTGCCAGCAGCGTAGGAGACACATCCTACGAGCAGTACTTC; CDR3: CASSVGDTSYEQYF
length: 12; D: .; V: TRBV29-1; J: TRBJ1-1; size: .; DNA: TGCAGCGTTGGGGAGGGGACTACTGAAGCTTTCTTT; CDR3: CSVGEGTTEAFF